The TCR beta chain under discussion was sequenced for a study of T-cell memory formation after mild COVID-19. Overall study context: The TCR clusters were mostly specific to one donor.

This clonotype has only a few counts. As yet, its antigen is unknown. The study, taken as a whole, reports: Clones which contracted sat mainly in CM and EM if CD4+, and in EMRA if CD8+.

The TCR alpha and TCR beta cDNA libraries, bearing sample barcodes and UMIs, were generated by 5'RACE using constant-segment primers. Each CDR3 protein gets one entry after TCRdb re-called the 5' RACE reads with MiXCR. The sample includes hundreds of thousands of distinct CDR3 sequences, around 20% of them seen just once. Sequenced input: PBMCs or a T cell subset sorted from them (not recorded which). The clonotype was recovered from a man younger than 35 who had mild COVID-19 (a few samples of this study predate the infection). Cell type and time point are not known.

CDR3 in amino acids: CSAWGVLAKNIQYF. The CDR3 DNA sequence: TGCAGTGCGTGGGGGGTACTGGCCAAAAACATTCAGTACTTC. This chain links TRBV20-1 with TRBJ2-4; D perhaps matches TRBD2 (6 bases). The length of the CDR3 is 14 residues. V lost 6 bases, J lost 1 base, and 13 bases lay in between. CDR1 DFQATT and CDR2 SNEGSKA come from the germline V gene (reference sequence).